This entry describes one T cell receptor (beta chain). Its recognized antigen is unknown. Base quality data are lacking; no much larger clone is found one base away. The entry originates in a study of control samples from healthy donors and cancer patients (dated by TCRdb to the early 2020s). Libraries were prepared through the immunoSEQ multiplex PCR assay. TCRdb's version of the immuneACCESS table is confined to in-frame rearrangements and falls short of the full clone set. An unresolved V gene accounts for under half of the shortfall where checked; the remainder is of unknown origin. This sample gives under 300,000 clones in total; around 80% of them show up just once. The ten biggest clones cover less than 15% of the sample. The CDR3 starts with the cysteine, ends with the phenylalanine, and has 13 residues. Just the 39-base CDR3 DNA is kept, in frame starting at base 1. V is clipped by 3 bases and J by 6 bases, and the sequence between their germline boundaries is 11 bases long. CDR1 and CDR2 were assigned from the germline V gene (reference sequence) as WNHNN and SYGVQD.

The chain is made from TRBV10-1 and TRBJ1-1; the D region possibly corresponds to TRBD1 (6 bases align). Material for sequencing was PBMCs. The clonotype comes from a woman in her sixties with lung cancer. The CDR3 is CASSDRDRSEAFF. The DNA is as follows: TGCGCCAGCAGTGACCGCGACAGGTCTGAAGCTTTCTTT.